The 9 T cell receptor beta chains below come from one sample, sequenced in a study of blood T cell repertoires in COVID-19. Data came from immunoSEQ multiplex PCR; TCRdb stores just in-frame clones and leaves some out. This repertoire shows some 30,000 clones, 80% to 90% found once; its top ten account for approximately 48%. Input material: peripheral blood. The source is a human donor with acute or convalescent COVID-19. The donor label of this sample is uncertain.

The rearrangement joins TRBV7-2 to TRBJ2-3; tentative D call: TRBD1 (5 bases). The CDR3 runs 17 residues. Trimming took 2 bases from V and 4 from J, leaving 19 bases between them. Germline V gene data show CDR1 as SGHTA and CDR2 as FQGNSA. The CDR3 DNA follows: TGTGCCAGCAGCTTAATGCCCCCGCAGGGTGGTGCAGATACGCAGTATTTT. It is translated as CASSLMPPQGGADTQYF.

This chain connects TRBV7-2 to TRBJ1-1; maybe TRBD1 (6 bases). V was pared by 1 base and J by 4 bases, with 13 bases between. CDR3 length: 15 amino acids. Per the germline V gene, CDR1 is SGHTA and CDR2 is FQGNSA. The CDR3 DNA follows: TGTGCCAGCAGCTTAGAAAACCCAGGGGTCACTGAAGCTTTCTTT. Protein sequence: CASSLENPGVTEAFF.

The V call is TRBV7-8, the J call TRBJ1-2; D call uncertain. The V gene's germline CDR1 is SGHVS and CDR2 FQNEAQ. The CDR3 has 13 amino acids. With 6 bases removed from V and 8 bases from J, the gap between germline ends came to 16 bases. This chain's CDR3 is CASSSDLSGGYTF. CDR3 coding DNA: TGTGCCAGCAGTTCAGACCTGTCGGGGGGCTACACCTTC.

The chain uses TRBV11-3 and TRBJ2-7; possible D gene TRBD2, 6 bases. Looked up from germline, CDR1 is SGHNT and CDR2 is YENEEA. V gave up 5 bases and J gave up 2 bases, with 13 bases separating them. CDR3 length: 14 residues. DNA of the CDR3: TGTGCCAGCAGCCCTGCGGGGCGGGCCTACGAGCAGTACTTC. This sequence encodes CASSPAGRAYEQYF.

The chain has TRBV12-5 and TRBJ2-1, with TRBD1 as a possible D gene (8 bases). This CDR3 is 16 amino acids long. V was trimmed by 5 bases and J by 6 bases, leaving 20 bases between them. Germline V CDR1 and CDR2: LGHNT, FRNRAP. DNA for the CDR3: TGTGCTAGTGGTCCACAAGACAGGGGAGGGTCCAATGAGCAGTTCTTC. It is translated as CASGPQDRGGSNEQFF.

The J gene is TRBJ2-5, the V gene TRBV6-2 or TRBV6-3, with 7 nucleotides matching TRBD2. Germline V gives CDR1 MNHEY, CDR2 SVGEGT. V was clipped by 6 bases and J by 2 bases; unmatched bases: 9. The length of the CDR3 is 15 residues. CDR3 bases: TGTGCCAGCAGCCGGCAGGGACTACGTCAAGAGACCCAGTACTTC. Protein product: CASSRQGLRQETQYF.

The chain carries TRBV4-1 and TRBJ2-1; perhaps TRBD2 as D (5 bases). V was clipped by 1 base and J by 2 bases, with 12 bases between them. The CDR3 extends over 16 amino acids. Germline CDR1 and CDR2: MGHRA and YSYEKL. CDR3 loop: CASSQGEGRTYNEQFF. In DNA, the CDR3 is TGCGCCAGCAGCCAAGGAGAGGGCAGGACCTACAATGAGCAGTTCTTC.

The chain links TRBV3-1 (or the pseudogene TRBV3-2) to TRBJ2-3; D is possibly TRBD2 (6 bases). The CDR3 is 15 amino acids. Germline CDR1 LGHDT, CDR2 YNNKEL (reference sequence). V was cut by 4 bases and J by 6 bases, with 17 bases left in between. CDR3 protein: CASSRGTGDLDTQYF. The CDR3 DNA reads TGTGCCAGCAGCCGCGGGACGGGGGATTTGGATACGCAGTATTTT.

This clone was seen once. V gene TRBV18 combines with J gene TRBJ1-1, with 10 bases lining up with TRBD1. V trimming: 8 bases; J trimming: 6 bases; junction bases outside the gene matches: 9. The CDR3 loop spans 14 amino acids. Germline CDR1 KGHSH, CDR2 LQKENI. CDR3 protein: CASLPGTGDPEAFF. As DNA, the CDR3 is TGTGCCAGCCTCCCCGGGACAGGGGACCCTGAAGCTTTCTTT.